The present T cell receptor (beta chain) was sequenced within a study of blood T cell repertoires in COVID-19. Study background: Sites across the United States, Italy and Spain contributed samples from acute and convalescent COVID-19.

Original analysis: Scientists estimated how many nucleated cells there were by amplifying reference gene primers. Only in-frame clones appear in the TCRdb table, and some are missing; sequencing was by immunoSEQ multiplex PCR. V and J calls and clone size are given by that table; D and trimming were obtained from the DNA. The sample includes over 300,000 clones, 65% to 85% of them seen just once. This clone appeared a single time. CDR3 size: 12 residues. Trimming stripped 2 bases from V and 4 bases from J, with 5 bases between. Germline V gene lookup returns CDR1 MDHEN and CDR2 SYDVKM. The sequenced sample consisted of peripheral blood. This sequence originates from a woman aged 45-65 years with acute or convalescent COVID-19. The chain joins TRBV28 to TRBJ1-2; D is ambiguous. The CDR3 coding sequence is TGTGCCAGCAGTTTACACAGCTATGGCTACACCTTC. Translating it yields CASSLHSYGYTF.